This record looks at one T cell receptor beta chain sequence and its context. Its target is unknown. These data belong to a study of T cell responses to AZD1222 COVID-19 vaccine. Overall study results and limits: Along spike, vaccine-associated CD4 TCRs were found throughout, with dominance at 160-218 and 743-854.

The protocol was immunoSEQ multiplex PCR, while the TCRdb copy is restricted to in-frame clones and leaves out a portion. This table has 75,000 to 95,000 clones, roughly 88% appearing once. The V segment lost 3 bases and the J segment 6 bases; nucleotides outside the gene matches: 11. Germline V gene data show CDR1 as DFQATT and CDR2 as SNEGSKA (reference sequence). The CDR3 runs to 14 residues. The receptor was isolated from an adult in good health. The sample consisted of peripheral blood, taken on day 0 of AZD1222 vaccination. The chain carries TRBV20-1 and TRBJ2-7; 7 bases line up with TRBD2. CDR3 protein: CSASLRSGVVEQYF. The CDR3 bases are TGCAGTGCTAGTCTCAGGAGCGGGGTGGTCGAGCAGTACTTC.